This T cell receptor beta chain was profiled in a study of vaccination effects on CD4 cells after COVID-19. The CDR3 spans 16 residues. Losses at the gene ends were 0 bases for V and 4 bases for J; bases not matched to a gene: 9. CDR1 is MNHNS, CDR2 SASEGT, per germline. This clone is termed large. Its antigen is not known. Peptide-pool stimulation followed by sequencing identified expanded antigen-specific CD4+ clonotypes in the ViraFEST assay. With more than 9 days of culture completed, CD4+ T cells were isolated. Everyone in the study got two shots of either the BNT162b2 or mRNA-1273 vaccine. In the vaccine recipients, nucleocapsid antibodies were negative and there was no prior SARS-CoV-2 infection. Produced via immunoSEQ multiplex PCR; TCRdb's table is partial and in-frame only. The data hold about 33,000 clones, with roughly two thirds observed a single time.

The source material was CD4+ T cells from PBMCs cultured with HCoV-229E spike peptides, sampled after COVID-19 vaccination. J is TRBJ2-7 and V is TRBV6-1, with TRBD2 matching over 7 bases. The receptor was isolated from a human donor who received a COVID-19 vaccine. CDR3 nucleotide sequence: TGTGCCAGCAGTGAAGCCCCCAGCGGGGTAGGGTACGAGCAGTACTTC. Its translation: CASSEAPSGVGYEQYF.